The TCR beta chain under discussion was sequenced for a study of T cell changes during pregnancy in multiple sclerosis. Profiling relied on immunoSEQ multiplex PCR, and the TCRdb table lists in-frame clones only, not all of them. The sample includes about 120,000 clones, approximately 93% of them seen just once. The CDR3 consists of 19 residues. Looked up from germline, CDR1 is MNHNS and CDR2 is SASEGT. The V gene end was trimmed by 1 base and the J gene end by 5 bases; junction bases not matched to a gene: 12. V gene TRBV6-1 combines with J gene TRBJ2-1; 12 bases align to TRBD2. The sequence was obtained from a female donor with multiple sclerosis, enrolled in a pregnancy study. The sample in question was peripheral blood, obtained before pregnancy. The DNA of the CDR3 is TGTGCCAGCAGTGAAGTGGGTTTAGGACTAGCGGGGTGGGACAATGAGCAGTTCTTC. Residues: CASSEVGLGLAGWDNEQFF.